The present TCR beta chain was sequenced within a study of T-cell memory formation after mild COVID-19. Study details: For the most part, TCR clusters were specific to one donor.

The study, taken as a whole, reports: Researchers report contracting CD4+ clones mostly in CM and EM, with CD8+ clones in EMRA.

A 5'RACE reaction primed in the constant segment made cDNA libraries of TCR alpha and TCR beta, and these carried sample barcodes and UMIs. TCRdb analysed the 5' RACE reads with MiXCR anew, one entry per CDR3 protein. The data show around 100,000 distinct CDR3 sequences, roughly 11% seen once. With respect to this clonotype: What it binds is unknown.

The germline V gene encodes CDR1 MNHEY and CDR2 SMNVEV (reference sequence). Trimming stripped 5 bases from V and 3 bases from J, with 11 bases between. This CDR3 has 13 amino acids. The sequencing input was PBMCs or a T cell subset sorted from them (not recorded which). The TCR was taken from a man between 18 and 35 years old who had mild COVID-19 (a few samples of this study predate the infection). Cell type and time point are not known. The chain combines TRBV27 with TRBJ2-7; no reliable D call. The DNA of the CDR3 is TGTGCCAGCAGTACAGTGATGGGCTACGAGCAGTACGTC. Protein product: CASSTVMGYEQYV.